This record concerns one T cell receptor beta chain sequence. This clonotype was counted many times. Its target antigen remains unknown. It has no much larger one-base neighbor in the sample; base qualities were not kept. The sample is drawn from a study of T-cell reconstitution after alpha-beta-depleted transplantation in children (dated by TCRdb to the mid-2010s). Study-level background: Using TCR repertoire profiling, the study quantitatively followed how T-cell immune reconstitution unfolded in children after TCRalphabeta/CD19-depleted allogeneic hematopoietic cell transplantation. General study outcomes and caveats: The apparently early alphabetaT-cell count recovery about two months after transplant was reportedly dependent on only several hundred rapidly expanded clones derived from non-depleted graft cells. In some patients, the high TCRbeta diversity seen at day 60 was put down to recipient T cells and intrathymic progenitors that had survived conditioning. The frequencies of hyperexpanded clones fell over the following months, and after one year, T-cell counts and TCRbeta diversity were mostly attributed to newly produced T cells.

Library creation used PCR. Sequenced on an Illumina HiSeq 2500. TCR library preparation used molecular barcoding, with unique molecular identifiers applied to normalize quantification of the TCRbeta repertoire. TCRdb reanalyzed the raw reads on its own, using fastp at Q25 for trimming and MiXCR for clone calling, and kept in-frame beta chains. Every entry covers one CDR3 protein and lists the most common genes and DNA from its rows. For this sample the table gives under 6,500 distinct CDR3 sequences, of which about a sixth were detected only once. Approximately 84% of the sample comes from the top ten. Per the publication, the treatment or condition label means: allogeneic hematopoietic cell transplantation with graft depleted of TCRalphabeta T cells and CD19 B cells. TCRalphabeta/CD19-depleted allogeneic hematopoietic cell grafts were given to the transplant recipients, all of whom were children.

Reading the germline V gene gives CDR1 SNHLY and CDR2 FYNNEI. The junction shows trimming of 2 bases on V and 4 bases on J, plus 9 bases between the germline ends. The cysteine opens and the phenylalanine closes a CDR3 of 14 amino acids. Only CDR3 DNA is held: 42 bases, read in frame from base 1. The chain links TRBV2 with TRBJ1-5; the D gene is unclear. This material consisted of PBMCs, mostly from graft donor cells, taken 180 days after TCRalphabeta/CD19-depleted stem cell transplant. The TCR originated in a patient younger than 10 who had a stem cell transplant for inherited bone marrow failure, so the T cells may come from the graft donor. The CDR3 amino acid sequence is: CASSERHENQPQHF. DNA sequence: TGTGCCAGCAGTGAACGGCACGAGAATCAGCCCCAGCATTTT.